These T cell receptor beta chains were read from a single sample in a study of cytomegalovirus exposure and HLA in healthy donors. Using immunoSEQ multiplex PCR, the repertoire was profiled, and TCRdb retains in-frame clones only, with some absent. In the table there are 150,000 to 200,000 clones, about three quarters of which are singletons. Sequencing was performed on PBMCs. These receptors came from a woman aged 40-49 years in good health and CMV-seropositive. The CDR3 runs from the conserved cysteine through the conserved F or W. D genes are given only for firm matches. Clone size is shown for a subset of rows, as once, few, many or a class of expanded clone.

TRBD2	TRBV9	TRBJ2-5	.	CASSVGTSGGEETQYF	TGTGCCAGCAGCGTAGGGACTAGCGGGGGGGAAGAGACCCAGTACTTC
TRBD1	TRBV30	TRBJ1-1	.	CAWSQGQGAFF	TGTGCCTGGTCACAGGGGCAGGGAGCTTTCTTT
.	TRBV15	TRBJ1-1	.	CATSRVDHSLNTEAFF	TGTGCCACCAGCAGAGTTGATCACAGTTTGAACACTGAAGCTTTCTTT
TRBD2	TRBV7-9	TRBJ2-7	.	CSSSTSGGALFHEQYF	TGTTCCAGCAGCACTAGCGGGGGGGCTTTATTCCACGAGCAGTACTTC
TRBD1	TRBV19	TRBJ1-2	.	CASSIEDRDYGYTF	TGTGCCAGTAGTATCGAGGACAGGGATTATGGCTACACCTTC
TRBD1	TRBV7-2	TRBJ1-2	few	CASSSPGTGQTHGYTF	TGTGCCAGCAGCTCACCCGGGACAGGACAAACGCACGGCTACACCTTC
.	TRBV5-1	TRBJ1-1	.	CASSLPREEAFF	TGCGCCAGCAGCCTCCCGCGCGAGGAAGCTTTCTTT
.	TRBV5-1	TRBJ1-2	.	CASSLLEANYGYTF	TGCGCCAGCAGCTTGCTAGAAGCTAACTATGGCTACACCTTC
.	TRBV6-1	TRBJ2-2	.	CASIKSTGELFF	TGTGCCAGCATTAAGAGTACCGGGGAGCTGTTTTTT
.	TRBV18	TRBJ2-7	.	CASSPGPPYEQYF	TGTGCCAGCTCACCAGGGCCTCCATACGAGCAGTACTTC
.	TRBV28	TRBJ1-1	.	CASSSLPTGRTEAFF	TGTGCCAGCAGTTCGCTCCCTACAGGGCGAACTGAAGCTTTCTTT
TRBD2	TRBV11-3	TRBJ2-7	.	CATDERGITYEQYF	TGTGCCACAGATGAGCGGGGGATTACCTACGAGCAGTACTTC
TRBD1	TRBV30	TRBJ2-2	.	CAWGLGQGFKSSGGGELFF	TGTGCCTGGGGCTTGGGACAGGGGTTTAAGTCAAGTGGAGGCGGGGAGCTGTTTTTT
.	TRBV4-2	TRBJ1-6	.	CASSQVGGRNNSPLHF	TGTGCCAGCAGCCAAGTGGGGGGACGGAATAATTCACCCCTCCACTTT
TRBD1	TRBV5-6	TRBJ1-3	.	CASSGGTGSGNTIYF	TGTGCCAGCAGCGGCGGGACAGGGTCAGGAAACACCATATATTTT
.	TRBV30	TRBJ1-2	.	CAEGGRDYGYTF	TGTGCGGAGGGTGGAAGGGACTATGGCTACACCTTC
.	TRBV6-1	TRBJ2-5	.	CASSQGGTQYF	TGTGCCAGCAGTCAGGGAGGGACCCAGTACTTC
.	TRBV28	TRBJ1-6	once	CASSLSPPISSYNSPLHF	TGTGCCAGCAGTCTAAGCCCCCCTATTAGCTCCTATAATTCACCCCTCCACTTT
TRBD1	TRBV9	TRBJ2-7	once	CASSTPRTGGDHDEQYF	TGTGCCAGCAGCACCCCCCGGACAGGGGGCGACCACGACGAGCAGTACTTC
.	TRBV29-1	TRBJ2-2	once	CSVGNRVGNTGELFF	TGCAGCGTTGGAAACAGGGTCGGGAACACCGGGGAGCTGTTTTTT
.	TRBV5-4	TRBJ2-1	.	CASSLAGSYNEQFF	TGTGCCAGCAGCTTGGCAGGGTCTTACAATGAGCAGTTCTTC
TRBD1	TRBV6-1	TRBJ2-2	once	CASSETPGGGWGELFF	TGTGCCAGCAGTGAAACCCCAGGGGGCGGTTGGGGGGAGCTGTTTTTT
.	TRBV5-4	TRBJ1-2	.	CASRITESGYTF	TGTGCCAGCAGAATTACAGAGTCCGGCTACACCTTC
TRBD1	TRBV18	TRBJ1-6	.	CASSEQGSSPLHF	TGTGCCAGCTCGGAACAGGGGTCCTCACCCCTCCACTTT
.	TRBV9	TRBJ1-4	.	CASSPREGANEKLFF	TGTGCCAGCAGCCCGCGTGAGGGAGCTAATGAAAAACTGTTTTTT
.	TRBV7-6	TRBJ1-1	.	CASSSHLDTEAFF	TGTGCCAGCAGCTCCCATTTAGACACTGAAGCTTTCTTT
TRBD1	TRBV4-3	TRBJ2-1	.	CASSQVGTGFGYNEQFF	TGCGCCAGCAGCCAAGTAGGGACAGGGTTCGGCTACAATGAGCAGTTCTTC
.	TRBV5-4	TRBJ1-6	few	CASSQVGGRNNSPLHF	TGTGCCAGCAGCCAAGTGGGGGGACGGAATAATTCACCCCTCCACTTT
TRBD1	TRBV29-1	TRBJ2-1	.	CSVRRTGYYNEQFF	TGCAGCGTAAGGAGGACAGGGTACTACAATGAGCAGTTCTTC
TRBD1	TRBV5-1	TRBJ1-1	.	CASSSMTGEAFF	TGCGCCAGCAGCTCGATGACAGGGGAAGCTTTCTTT
TRBD1	TRBV7-9	TRBJ2-5	few	CASSPDRAFGETQYF	TGTGCCAGCAGCCCCGACAGGGCTTTTGGGGAGACCCAGTACTTC
TRBD1	TRBV10-3	TRBJ1-5	.	CATGTDLSNQPQHF	TGTGCCACCGGGACAGACCTTAGCAATCAGCCCCAGCATTTT
TRBD1	TRBV11-2	TRBJ1-2	once	CASSLDQGACGYTF	TGTGCCAGCAGCTTAGATCAGGGGGCGTGTGGCTACACCTTC
TRBD1	TRBV30	TRBJ2-5	once	CAWRIGTGDARTQYF	TGTGCCTGGAGGATCGGGACAGGCGATGCCCGGACCCAGTACTTC
TRBD1	TRBV4-2	TRBJ2-1	.	CASSQPGTGYNEQFF	TGTGCCAGCAGCCAACCTGGGACAGGGTACAATGAGCAGTTCTTC
.	TRBV30	TRBJ2-4	.	CAWSTSAGQKNSQYF	TGTGCCTGGAGTACGTCGGCAGGGCAAAAAAACAGTCAGTACTTC
.	TRBV19	TRBJ1-1	.	CASRRDWNTEAFF	TGTGCCAGTAGGAGAGACTGGAACACTGAAGCTTTCTTT
TRBD1	TRBV6-5	TRBJ2-1	once	CASSSPGDRVNEQFF	TGTGCCAGCAGTTCCCCAGGGGACAGGGTTAATGAGCAGTTCTTC
.	TRBV21-1	TRBJ1-3	few	CASSADTGNTIYF	TGTGCCAGCAGCGCAGACACTGGAAACACCATATATTTT
.	TRBV11-2	TRBJ1-2	once	CASSLEKSNYGYTF	TGTGCCAGCAGCTTGGAGAAATCTAACTATGGCTACACCTTC
.	TRBV7-2	TRBJ2-6	.	CASSSSTGANGLTF	TGTGCCAGCAGCTCGTCTACTGGGGCCAACGGCCTGACTTTC
.	TRBV19	TRBJ1-3	few	CASTSLPDSGNTIYF	TGTGCCAGTACCTCCCTGCCAGACTCTGGAAACACCATATATTTT
TRBD2	TRBV7-2	TRBJ2-3	.	CASSPSGGVTDTQYF	TGTGCCAGCAGCCCGAGCGGGGGGGTGACAGATACGCAGTATTTT
TRBD2	TRBV18	TRBJ2-1	.	CASSRGDYPSEQFF	TGTGCCAGCTCACGCGGGGACTACCCTAGCGAGCAGTTCTTC
TRBD1	TRBV6-5	TRBJ1-2	.	CASSFGTEYGYTF	TGTGCCAGCAGTTTTGGGACAGAATATGGCTACACCTTC
.	TRBV18	TRBJ2-7	.	CASSGDNSYEQYF	TGTGCCAGCTCAGGGGACAACTCCTACGAGCAGTACTTC